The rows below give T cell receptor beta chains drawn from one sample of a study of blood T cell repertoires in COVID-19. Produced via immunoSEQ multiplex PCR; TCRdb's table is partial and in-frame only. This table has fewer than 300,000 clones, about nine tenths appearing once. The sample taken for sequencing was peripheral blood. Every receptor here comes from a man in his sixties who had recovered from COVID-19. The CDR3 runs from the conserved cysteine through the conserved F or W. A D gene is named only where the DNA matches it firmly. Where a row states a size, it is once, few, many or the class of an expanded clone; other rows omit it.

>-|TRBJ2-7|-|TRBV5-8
TGTGCCCCCATCAAAAGACACTCCTACGAGCAGTACTTC
CAPIKRHSYEQYF
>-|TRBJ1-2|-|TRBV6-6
TGTGCCAGCAGTCCCCAGACAGGAGTTTATGGCTACACCTTC
CASSPQTGVYGYTF
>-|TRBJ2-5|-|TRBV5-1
TGCGCCAGCAGCCCAAGGACAGCCCAAGAGACCCAGTACTTC
CASSPRTAQETQYF
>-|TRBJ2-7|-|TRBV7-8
TGTGCCAGCAGACAAGACAGGGAGGTCTCCTACGAGCAGTACTTC
CASRQDREVSYEQYF
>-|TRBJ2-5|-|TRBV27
TGTGCCAGCAGTTTATCGATAGGGCCCCAGCGGGAGACCCAGTACTTC
CASSLSIGPQRETQYF
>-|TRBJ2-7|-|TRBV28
TGTGCCAGCAGTTTAGTTGACAGGCCCTACGAGCAGTACTTC
CASSLVDRPYEQYF
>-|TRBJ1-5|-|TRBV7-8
TGTGCCAGCAGCCGACAGGCTAGCAATCAGCCCCAGCATTTT
CASSRQASNQPQHF
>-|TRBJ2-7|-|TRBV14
TGTGCCAGCAGCCGGGCACCGAACTACGAGCAGTACTTC
CASSRAPNYEQYF
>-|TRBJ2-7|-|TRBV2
TGTGCCAGCAGTGAAACGAGGGTCGTAGACGAGCAGTACTTC
CASSETRVVDEQYF
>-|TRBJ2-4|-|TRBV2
TGTGCCAGCAGGGAACAGGGCCCAAGTTCCATTCAGTACTTC
CASREQGPSSIQYF
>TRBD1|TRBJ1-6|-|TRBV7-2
TGTGCCAGCAGCTCCCGGGACAGGACTTCACCCCTCCACTTT
CASSSRDRTSPLHF
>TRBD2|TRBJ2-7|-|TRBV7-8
TGTGCCAGCAGCCATAGCGGGGTGAGCTCCTACGAGCAGTACTTC
CASSHSGVSSYEQYF
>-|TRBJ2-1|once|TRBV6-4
TGTGCCAGCAGTCCGGGACAACAAGGAGGTGAGCAGTTCTTC
CASSPGQQGGEQFF
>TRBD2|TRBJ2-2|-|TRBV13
TGTGCCAGCAGCTTTCGTAGCGGGGGTCCGGGCGGGGAGCTGTTTTTT
CASSFRSGGPGGELFF
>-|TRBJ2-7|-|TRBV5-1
TGCGCCAGCTCCCCGGATTGGCGGGCCTACTCCTACGAGCAGTACTTC
CASSPDWRAYSYEQYF
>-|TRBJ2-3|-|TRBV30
TGTGCCTGGAAAACCGGGACACCCAGCACAGATACGCAGTATTTT
CAWKTGTPSTDTQYF
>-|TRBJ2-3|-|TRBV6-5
TGTGCCAGCAACGGACCCCCAGGGGTGGGCGGTACGCAGTATTTT
CASNGPPGVGGTQYF
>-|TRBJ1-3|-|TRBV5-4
TGTGCCAGCAGCTTGGGCGGCAGGGAAGCAAGAAACACCATATATTTT
CASSLGGREARNTIYF